This TCR beta chain was captured in a study of T cells expressing NK-cell markers. The overall study: Each TCR beta repertoire originated in sorted T cells that were CD3+CD56+NKG2C+, CD3+CD56+NKG2C- or CD3+CD56-NKG2C+. Seven HCMV-seropositive donors and one seronegative donor made up the eight sequenced donors. Whole-study results and caveats: Dominant NKG2C+ clonotypes accounted for about 1.0-8% of CD8+ T cells in a handful of donors. In several donors, dominant clonotypes made up about 28.3-60.1% of CD3+CD56-NKG2C+ cells.

TCRdb reanalyzed the 5' RACE reads, giving one entry per CDR3 protein sequence and no DNA. Listed are 500,000 or so distinct CDR3 sequences; 3% to 4.5% falls within the top ten. As for this clonotype: Its cognate antigen is unknown.

The CDR3 length is 19 residues. The V and J genes are TRBV12-3 or TRBV12-4 and TRBJ1-5; TCRdb outputs TRBD1, but without DNA this stays unchecked. The clonotype comes from a man younger than 30 in good health. Sequenced material: blood T cells: a sorted CD56 or NKG2C T cell subset, CD4+ or CD8+ T cells, or bulk PBMC T cells (not recorded which). The CDR3 spells CASSQGTGLFVLGNQPQHF.